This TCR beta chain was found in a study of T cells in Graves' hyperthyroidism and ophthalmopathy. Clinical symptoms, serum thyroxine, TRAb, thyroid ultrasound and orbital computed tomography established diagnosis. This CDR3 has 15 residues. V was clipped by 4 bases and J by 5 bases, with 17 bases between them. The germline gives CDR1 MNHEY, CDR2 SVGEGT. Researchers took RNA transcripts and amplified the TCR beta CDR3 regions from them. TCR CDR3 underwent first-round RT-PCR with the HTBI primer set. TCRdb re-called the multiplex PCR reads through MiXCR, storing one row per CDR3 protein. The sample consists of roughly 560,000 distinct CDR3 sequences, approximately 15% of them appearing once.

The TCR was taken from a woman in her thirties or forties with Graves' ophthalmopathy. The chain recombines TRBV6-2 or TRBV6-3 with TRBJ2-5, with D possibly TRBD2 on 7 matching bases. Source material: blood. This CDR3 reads CASSSSPEGGETQYF. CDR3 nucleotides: TGTGCCAGCAGTTCATCACCCGAGGGGGGGGAGACCCAGTACTTC.